This passage covers 32 T cell receptor beta chains from one sample sequenced in a study of cytomegalovirus exposure and HLA in healthy donors. This table comes from immunoSEQ multiplex PCR, and its TCRdb copy is limited to in-frame clones, with some not included. In the table there are more than 50,000 clones, 90% to 95% of which are singletons. The specimen was PBMCs. These receptors originate from a woman younger than 45 in good health and CMV-seronegative.

V is TRBV9 and J is TRBJ2-2, with D maybe TRBD2 (6 bases). Trimming took 1 base from V and 8 from J, leaving 12 bases between them. Per the germline V gene, CDR1 is SGDLS and CDR2 is YYNGEE. The CDR3 covers 14 residues. CDR3 coding DNA: TGTGCCAGCAGCGTACTCACGGGAGCTGGGGAGCTGTTTTTT. Translation gives CASSVLTGAGELFF.

The chain joins TRBV5-1 to TRBJ2-3, with TRBD2 matching 10 bases. Germline V gives CDR1 SGHRS, CDR2 YFSETQ. V lost 5 bases, J lost 1 base, and 10 bases stayed unmatched. The CDR3 runs 17 residues. The CDR3 reads CASRSSGRALGTDTQYF. The CDR3 DNA is TGCGCCAGCAGATCCAGCGGGAGGGCTTTGGGCACAGATACGCAGTATTTT.

The chain links TRBV7-2 to TRBJ1-5; no reliable D call. The CDR3 contains 14 residues. The V and J ends lost 3 bases and 2 bases respectively, with 8 bases between them. Germline V gives CDR1 SGHTA, CDR2 FQGNSA. CDR3 amino acids: CASSFQSGNQPQHF. CDR3 sequence (DNA): TGTGCCAGCAGCTTTCAATCGGGCAATCAGCCCCAGCATTTT.

J is TRBJ1-2 and V is TRBV28; 7 bases line up with TRBD1. The CDR3 length is 13 residues. After removal of 4 bases from V and 3 bases from J, the junction contained 2 bases not matched to a gene. Germline V gives CDR1 MDHEN, CDR2 SYDVKM. The CDR3: CASSYRGDYGYTF. CDR3 nucleotide sequence: TGTGCCAGCAGTTACAGGGGCGACTATGGCTACACCTTC.

This rearrangement joins TRBV29-1 to TRBJ2-1; 10 bases fit TRBD2. CDR3 size: 14 residues. Trimming removed 3 bases from V and 9 bases from J; junction bases left unmatched: 8. Germline loops: CDR1 SQVTM, CDR2 ANQGSEA. CDR3 region: CSVDEGSGGIEQFF. In nucleotides, the CDR3 is TGCAGCGTTGATGAGGGTAGCGGGGGGATTGAGCAGTTCTTC.

The chain is built from TRBV5-5 and TRBJ2-7; the D gene is possibly TRBD1 (5 bases). Deletions cut 0 bases from V and 3 bases from J, with 10 bases between. The germline gives CDR1 SGHKS, CDR2 YYEKEE (reference sequence). This CDR3 spans 14 amino acids. The CDR3 DNA reads TGTGCCAGCAGCTTGGCAGGGTTAGGCTACGAGCAGTACTTC. It is translated as CASSLAGLGYEQYF.

This clone was recorded only once. This chain links TRBV5-6 with TRBJ2-7, with D possibly being TRBD1 (5 bases). Germline V gene lookup returns CDR1 SGHDT and CDR2 YYEEEE. CDR3 length equals 14 residues. Trimming took 5 bases from V and 4 from J, leaving 16 bases between them. This CDR3 is CASSLRGRNYEQYF. The CDR3 nucleotides read TGTGCCAGCAGTCTTAGGGGTCGAAATTACGAGCAGTACTTC.

V and J are TRBV7-9 and TRBJ2-5; maybe TRBD1 (5 bases). The germline V gene encodes CDR1 SEHNR and CDR2 FQNEAQ (reference sequence). This CDR3 has 16 residues. V was shortened by 4 bases and J by 4 bases, with 19 bases between the two germline ends. This chain's CDR3 is CASSSPETVLRETQYF. Written as DNA, the CDR3 is TGTGCCAGCAGCTCGCCGGAGACAGTGTTGAGAGAGACCCAGTACTTC. Combining the CDR3 with reference TRBV7-9 and TRBJ2-5 gives the whole variable domain DTGVSQNPRHKITKRGQNVTFRCDPISEHNRLYWYRQTLGQGPEFLTYFQNEAQLEKSRLLSDRFSAERPKGSFSTLEIQRTEQGDSAMYLCASSSPETVLRETQYFGPGTRLLVL.

This chain joins TRBV7-3 and TRBJ2-3, with 9 positions matching TRBD2. This CDR3 has 16 residues. Germline loops: CDR1 SGHTA, CDR2 FQGTGA. After removal of 5 bases from V and 6 bases from J, the junction contained 12 bases not matched to a gene. This CDR3 reads CASSAVLGAGGDTQYF. The CDR3, as DNA: TGTGCCAGCAGCGCAGTATTGGGAGCGGGAGGTGATACGCAGTATTTT.

V and J are TRBV6-5 and TRBJ1-5; possibly TRBD1 for D (6 bases). Germline values: CDR1 MNHEY, CDR2 SVGAGI. V lost 4 bases to trimming and J lost 3 bases, with 13 bases between them. This CDR3 has 15 amino acids. The CDR3 loop is CASSSDRDNNQPQHF. CDR3 DNA: TGTGCCAGCAGTTCGGACCGGGACAACAATCAGCCCCAGCATTTT.

V usage is TRBV18 and J usage is TRBJ2-2; the D is unclear. Trimming took 3 bases from V and 5 from J, leaving 10 bases between them. Germline CDR1 and CDR2: KGHSH and LQKENI. This CDR3 has 14 amino acids. The CDR3 region is CASSPVAATGELFF. The CDR3 DNA is TGTGCCAGCTCACCTGTCGCGGCAACCGGGGAGCTGTTTTTT.

The V call is TRBV2, the J call TRBJ2-5; 9 bases map to TRBD1. Germline V lookup: CDR1 SNHLY, CDR2 FYNNEI. V was clipped by 6 bases and J by 5 bases; unmatched bases: 7. The CDR3 totals 14 residues. The CDR3, as DNA: TGTGCCAGCAGATGGGACAGGGATTGGGAGACCCAGTACTTC. Protein product: CASRWDRDWETQYF.

The rearrangement uses TRBV5-6 and TRBJ1-5; 8 bases align to TRBD1. The CDR3 runs to 16 residues. The V segment lost 4 bases and the J segment 1 base; nucleotides outside the gene matches: 7. Germline V gene lookup returns CDR1 SGHDT and CDR2 YYEEEE. The CDR3 DNA reads as TGTGCCAGCAGCGTAAGGACAGGGCTCAGCAATCAGCCCCAGCATTTT. Translation gives CASSVRTGLSNQPQHF.

This chain joins TRBV11-2 and TRBJ2-7; 8 bases are shared with TRBD2. Per the germline V gene, CDR1 is SGHAT and CDR2 is FQNNGV. V shed 2 bases and J 4 bases; nucleotides not matched to a gene: 13. The CDR3 is 17 residues long. CDR3 amino acids: CASSLFSIGGATYEQYF. In DNA, the CDR3 is TGTGCCAGCAGCTTATTTTCGATCGGGGGGGCGACGTACGAGCAGTACTTC.

The rearrangement uses TRBV6-6 and TRBJ1-4; perhaps TRBD1 as D (6 bases). The germline V and J ends were trimmed by 2 bases and 7 bases, with 14 bases remaining between them. Germline V CDR1 and CDR2: MNHNY, SVGAGI (reference sequence). This CDR3 has 15 residues. CDR3 region: CASSYRPGAREKLFF. The CDR3 DNA is TGTGCCAGCAGTTACCGGCCAGGGGCTCGTGAAAAACTGTTTTTT.

This sequence joins TRBV5-1 and TRBJ2-1; 11 positions match TRBD2. Trimming cost V 2 bases and J 0 bases; bases outside gene matches: 7. CDR3 length equals 18 residues. Germline-derived CDR1 and CDR2 are SGHRS and YFSETQ. The CDR3 sequence: CASSLTSGSVSSYNEQFF. CDR3 in DNA: TGCGCCAGCAGCTTAACTAGCGGGAGTGTGAGCTCCTACAATGAGCAGTTCTTC.

The V call is TRBV11-2, the J call TRBJ2-3; 12 nucleotides align to TRBD2. After removal of 1 base from V and 6 bases from J, the junction contained 2 bases not matched to a gene. This CDR3 is 15 amino acids long. Germline CDR1 reads SGHAT; CDR2 reads FQNNGV. DNA of the CDR3: TGTGCCAGCAGCTTAGGGCTAGCGGGGGGGGATACGCAGTATTTT. This encodes CASSLGLAGGDTQYF.

This chain joins TRBV21-1 and TRBJ2-2; TRBD1, the table's D call, lacks a check against the DNA. TRBV21-1 is tagged as a pseudogene. This CDR3 is built from 15 residues. The CDR3: CASSLLTGGTGELFF. DNA for the CDR3: TGTGCCAGCAGCCTTCTGACAGGGGGGACCGGGGAGCTGTTTTTT.

The rearrangement uses TRBV13 and TRBJ2-1; TRBD2 agrees at 7 bases. The CDR3 runs to 13 residues. Trimming took 5 bases from V and 7 from J; bases not matched to a gene: 5. Germline V gene sequence: CDR1 PRHDT, CDR2 FYEKMQ (reference sequence). CDR3 DNA: TGTGCCAGCAGCCCCTGGGGGGGAAATGAGCAGTTCTTC. It is translated as CASSPWGGNEQFF.

This clone has more than one count but fewer than ten. The chain couples TRBV5-1 to TRBJ1-1; TRBD1 is a possible D gene (5 bases). CDR1 SGHRS and CDR2 YFSETQ come from the germline V gene. The CDR3 length is 15 residues. Trimming stripped 4 bases from V and 1 base from J, with 14 bases between. Here the CDR3 reads CASSGGDLGNTEAFF. CDR3 in DNA: TGCGCCAGCAGCGGAGGGGATTTGGGGAACACTGAAGCTTTCTTT.

J is TRBJ2-5 and V is TRBV29-1; tentative D call: TRBD1 (5 bases). Germline CDR1 is SQVTM and CDR2 is ANQGSEA. The V and J ends lost 3 bases and 7 bases respectively, with 12 bases between them. This CDR3 is built from 12 residues. CDR3 protein: CSVEAGLGTQYF. As DNA, the CDR3 is TGCAGCGTTGAGGCAGGGTTAGGGACCCAGTACTTC.

The rearrangement joins TRBV7-6 to TRBJ2-5; 8 bases line up with TRBD2. Trimming at V came to 5 bases and at J to 4 bases, leaving 6 bases not matched to a gene. The CDR3 is made up of 14 amino acids. The germline CDR1 and CDR2 sequences are SGHVS and FNYEAQ. The CDR3 is CASSDGGGLETQYF. CDR3 nucleotide sequence: TGTGCCAGCAGCGACGGGGGGGGTCTAGAGACCCAGTACTTC.

For this clone: A junction end diverges from the germline sequence, so it may reflect a read error. This chain uses TRBV27 with TRBJ2-5; tentatively, D is TRBD2 (5 bases). The CDR3 is made up of 16 amino acids. CDR1 MNHEY and CDR2 SMNVEV come from the germline V gene (reference sequence). The CDR3 loop is CAGSRKPGWSRETQYF. Written as DNA, the CDR3 is TGTGCCGGCAGTCGAAAACCGGGATGGTCGAGGGAGACCCAGTACTTC.

The genes are TRBV19 and TRBJ1-2; D is unclear. This CDR3 is built from 13 residues. Between the trimmed V and J ends, which lost 3 bases and 6 bases, there was a span of 11 bases. The V gene's germline CDR1 is LNHDA and CDR2 SQIVND (reference sequence). The CDR3 region is CASSIEVWDGYTF. The CDR3 coding sequence is TGTGCCAGTAGTATTGAGGTATGGGATGGCTACACCTTC. Full variable domain (rest looked up from reference TRBV19 and TRBJ1-2): DGGITQSPKYLFRKEGQNVTLSCEQNLNHDAMYWYRQDPGQGLRLIYYSQIVNDFQKGDIAEGYSVSREKKESFPLTVTSAQKNPTAFYLCASSIEVWDGYTFGSGTRLTVV.

The rearrangement uses TRBV2 and TRBJ2-1; possible D gene TRBD2, 5 bases. Germline V gene data show CDR1 as SNHLY and CDR2 as FYNNEI. Trimming took 8 bases from V and 0 from J, leaving 8 bases between them. This CDR3 spans 13 amino acids. The CDR3 DNA reads as TGTGCCAGCGGGGAGAGCTCCTACAATGAGCAGTTCTTC. Its protein is CASGESSYNEQFF. The whole variable domain, filled in from reference TRBV2 and TRBJ2-1, reads EPEVTQTPSHQVTQMGQEVILRCVPISNHLYFYWYRQILGQKVEFLVSFYNNEISEKSEIFDDQFSVERPDGSNFTLKIRSTKLEDSAMYFCASGESSYNEQFFGPGTRLTVL.

This clone was observed once. The rearrangement links TRBV7-2 to TRBJ2-7, with 11 positions matching TRBD1. CDR1 and CDR2 (germline): SGHTA, FQGNSA. This CDR3 region has 17 residues. Germline trimming cut 4 bases from V and 0 bases from J; bases unmatched to any gene: 8. The CDR3 DNA follows: TGTGCCAGCAGCTCCCCCCTCGGGACAGGGGGCTCCTACGAGCAGTACTTC. Its translation is CASSSPLGTGGSYEQYF.

The DNA of the CDR3 is TGTGCCAGCAGCGGCGGAAGATCTGGAAACACCATATATTTT. Encoded protein: CASSGGRSGNTIYF. The rearrangement links TRBV9 to TRBJ1-3; no clear D gene. Between the trimmed V and J ends, which lost 3 bases and 1 base, there was a span of 8 bases. Germline V CDR1 and CDR2: SGDLS, YYNGEE. There are 14 residues in the CDR3.

The chain links TRBV4-3 to TRBJ2-2; no clear D gene. V dropped 0 bases and J dropped 3 bases, with 11 bases sitting between them. The CDR3 has 16 amino acids. Germline lookup yields CDR1 LGHNA and CDR2 YSLEER. Here the CDR3 DNA reads TGCGCCAGCAGCCAAGATCATCGGGTGGACACCGGGGAGCTGTTTTTT. Translated: CASSQDHRVDTGELFF.

This CDR3 is CASRGTSGTDTQYF. CDR3 DNA: TGTGCCAGCAGGGGGACTAGCGGCACAGATACGCAGTATTTT. The chain couples TRBV2 to TRBJ2-3, with 10 bases lining up with TRBD2. The V gene's germline CDR1 is SNHLY and CDR2 FYNNEI. The CDR3 is 14 amino acids. With 6 bases clipped from V and 1 base from J, the junction kept 1 base outside the gene matches. Full variable domain (outside the CDR3, taken from reference TRBV2 and TRBJ2-3): EPEVTQTPSHQVTQMGQEVILRCVPISNHLYFYWYRQILGQKVEFLVSFYNNEISEKSEIFDDQFSVERPDGSNFTLKIRSTKLEDSAMYFCASRGTSGTDTQYFGPGTRLTVL.

The chain is built from TRBV5-8 and TRBJ1-2; TRBD1 might be the D (5 bases). Trimming took off 4 bases at V and 4 bases at J, with 20 bases between the two ends. The length of the CDR3 is 16 residues. CDR1 is SGHTS, CDR2 YDEGEE, per germline. CDR3 residues: CASSRTGGAHGYGYTF. The CDR3, as DNA: TGTGCCAGCAGCCGTACAGGCGGGGCACATGGCTATGGCTACACCTTC.

The V call is TRBV29-1, the J call TRBJ2-2, with 7 bases aligning to TRBD2. J was trimmed by 0 bases and V by 4 bases; bases with no gene match: 8. This CDR3 has 16 residues. CDR1 is SQVTM and CDR2 is ANQGSEA in the germline V gene. CDR3 in DNA: TGCAGCGTTGTTTCGCGGGGGACGGCGAACACCGGGGAGCTGTTTTTT. Translating gives CSVVSRGTANTGELFF.

The V call is TRBV19, the J call TRBJ2-3; D may be TRBD2 (6 bases). CDR3 length: 13 residues. Germline CDR1 reads LNHDA; CDR2 reads SQIVND (reference sequence). V lost 5 bases to trimming and J lost 1 base, with 7 bases between them. This CDR3 reads CASSPGGTDTQYF. CDR3 coding DNA: TGTGCCAGTAGTCCGGGGGGCACAGATACGCAGTATTTT.